This entry lists 10 T cell receptor beta chains sequenced from one sample in a study of HIV-infected children after antiretroviral therapy interruption. This sample's treatment: PENTA 11 planned treatment interruption arm or continuous ART arm. The TCR library was built from RNA with a 3' RACE protocol and unique molecular identifiers. Each CDR3 protein is one row after TCRdb ran MiXCR on the 3' RACE reads. Among about 40,000 distinct CDR3 sequences listed, about 6% were seen once. The specimen comprised CD45RA+ CD4+ T cells from PBMCs, pooled from several time points, sampled from a donor given antiretroviral therapy, either interrupted or continuous. The subset was: naive CD4+ CD45RA+ CD45RO- T cells. All receptors derive from a pool of human donors with HIV.

This clonotype was counted at least ten times. This chain joins TRBV20-1 and TRBJ2-1, with 11 bases identical to TRBD2. The germline V gene encodes CDR1 DFQATT and CDR2 SNEGSKA (reference sequence). This CDR3 region has 14 residues. The V and J ends lost 5 bases and 8 bases, in that order; junction bases with no gene match: 8. The CDR3 is CSAPLAGGPDEQFF. The CDR3 DNA reads as TGCAGTGCTCCCCTAGCGGGGGGTCCCGATGAGCAGTTCTTC.

This clonotype occurred many times. This chain joins TRBV27 and TRBJ2-3; 8 bases match TRBD2. Germline CDR1 and CDR2: MNHEY and SMNVEV (reference sequence). The ends lost 7 bases at V and 1 base at J; junction bases unmatched: 10. This CDR3 spans 16 amino acids. Here the CDR3 reads CASNPYGRGGTDTQYF. CDR3 sequence (DNA): TGTGCCAGCAACCCTTACGGGCGGGGGGGCACAGATACGCAGTATTTT.

This clonotype was counted many times. This chain links TRBV6-5 with TRBJ2-1; 10 positions match TRBD2. Germline-derived CDR1 and CDR2 are MNHEY and SVGAGI. J was trimmed by 6 bases and V by 3 bases; bases with no gene match: 8. The CDR3 runs 16 residues. The CDR3 region has the DNA TGTGCCAGCAGTTATGGGAGGACTAGCGGTCGCAATGAGCAGTTCTTC. Protein: CASSYGRTSGRNEQFF.

This clonotype turned up a few times. The rearrangement joins TRBV5-6 to TRBJ1-4, with a tentative D call TRBD1 (5 bases). Germline CDR1 is SGHDT and CDR2 is YYEEEE. Trimming removed 0 bases from V and 5 bases from J, with 11 bases in between. CDR3 size: 15 residues. CDR3 region: CASSLAGDGNEKLFF. The CDR3 region has the DNA TGTGCCAGCAGCTTGGCGGGGGACGGGAATGAAAAACTGTTTTTT. Full variable domain (rest looked up from reference TRBV5-6 and TRBJ1-4): DAGVTQSPTHLIKTRGQQVTLRCSPKSGHDTVSWYQQALGQGPQFIFQYYEEEERQRGNFPDRFSGHQFPNYSSELNVNALLLGDSALYLCASSLAGDGNEKLFFGSGTQLSVL.

This clonotype appeared many times. The chain employs TRBV15 and TRBJ2-7; 8 positions agree with TRBD1. The CDR3 has 13 amino acids. CDR1 is LNHNV, CDR2 YYDKDF, per germline (reference sequence). DNA for the CDR3: TGTGCTAGCAGTAGAGCCAGGGGGCTCGAACAGTACTTC. Its translation is CASSRARGLEQYF. Based on the CDR3 plus reference TRBV15 and TRBJ2-7, the full variable domain is DAMVIQNPRYQVTQFGKPVTLSCSQTLNHNVMYWYQQKSSQAPKLLFHYYDKDFNNEADTPDNFQSRRPNTSFCFLDIRSPGLGDTAMYLCASSRARGLEQYFGPGTRLTVT.

This clonotype was detected ten times or more. This sequence joins TRBV27 and TRBJ2-7; 7 bases align to TRBD2. V trimming: 6 bases; J trimming: 3 bases; junction bases outside the gene matches: 11. Germline values: CDR1 MNHEY, CDR2 SMNVEV (reference sequence). The CDR3 runs 15 residues. CDR3 in DNA: TGTGCCAGCAGGAAAAAAAGCGGGGACCACTACGAGCAGTACTTC. Translated: CASRKKSGDHYEQYF.

This clonotype was recorded at least ten times. The chain couples TRBV20-1 to TRBJ1-1; 9 bases are a match to TRBD1. With 4 bases clipped from V and 4 bases from J, the junction kept 7 bases outside the gene matches. Germline V lookup: CDR1 DFQATT, CDR2 SNEGSKA (reference sequence). CDR3 length: 14 residues. CDR3 in amino acids: CSANNGTGSTEAFF. In DNA, the CDR3 is TGCAGTGCTAATAATGGGACAGGGAGCACTGAAGCTTTCTTT.

This clonotype occurred many times. This chain uses TRBV30 with TRBJ2-1; unclear D gene. The V gene's germline CDR1 is GTSNPN and CDR2 SVGIG (reference sequence). V was shortened by 2 bases and J by 9 bases, with 14 bases between the two germline ends. The CDR3 runs to 13 residues. The CDR3, as DNA: TGTGCCTGGAGTCTAGGGAACTATGCTGAGCAGTTCTTC. Translating it yields CAWSLGNYAEQFF.

This clonotype was seen many times. The chain combines TRBV20-1 with TRBJ2-5; possible D gene TRBD2, 6 bases. Trimming left V 3 bases short and J 5 bases short, with 16 bases between. CDR3 length: 14 residues. The germline V gene has CDR1 DFQATT and CDR2 SNEGSKA (reference sequence). DNA for the CDR3: TGCAGTGCTAGCATCTTTACTAGCTCGGAGACCCAGTACTTC. This gives the protein CSASIFTSSETQYF.

This clonotype was observed many times. The V gene is TRBV28, the J gene TRBJ2-3; 7 bases match TRBD2. The germline V gene has CDR1 MDHEN and CDR2 SYDVKM. The CDR3 is 17 residues long. V was pared by 3 bases and J by 2 bases, with 11 bases of the junction left unmatched. CDR3 amino acids: CASSFNLASGNTDTQYF. The CDR3 nucleotides read TGTGCCAGCAGTTTTAACTTAGCTAGCGGAAACACAGATACGCAGTATTTT.